This TCR beta chain was recorded in a study of T cell responses to AZD1222 COVID-19 vaccine. TCRdb's table, derived via immunoSEQ multiplex PCR, lists solely in-frame clones and lacks some. Here the sample spans more than 80,000 clones, 90% being singletons. Study results and limitations: Among AZD1222 vaccinees, only six or seven were seropositive at baseline.

Germline-derived CDR1 and CDR2 are MRHNA and SNTAGT. The CDR3 runs to 13 residues. Deletions cut 6 bases from V and 0 bases from J, with 6 bases between. Notes on this clone: Its cognate antigen is unknown.

The sequence came from an adult who received the AZD1222 COVID-19 vaccine. The sample consisted of peripheral blood, taken 28 days after the second AZD1222 dose. The chain joins TRBV6-4 to TRBJ1-3; D gene unclear. In DNA form, the CDR3 reads TGTGCCAGCAGGCATAGCTCTGGAAACACCATATATTTT. Residues: CASRHSSGNTIYF.